The subject of this entry is one T cell receptor beta chain. Antigen specificity is unknown. This entry is derived from a study of post-analysis software for immune sequencing data. The CDR3 extends over 13 amino acids. Between the trimmed V and J ends, which lost 5 bases and 9 bases, there was a span of 14 bases. CDR1 is SGHTA, CDR2 FQGTGA, per germline. Unique molecular identifiers were built into the TCR beta cDNA libraries. TCRdb re-analysed the PCR reads in MiXCR, keeping a single row per CDR3 protein. The table shows fewer than 850,000 distinct CDR3 sequences, with about half occurring only once. Whole-study findings and limits: Patients carried 5 or 6 TRBV segments more frequently than controls did, and TRBV5-6, TRBV5-1 and TRBV20-1 were among them.

The receptor's source is a girl between 5 and 17 years old with multiple sclerosis. The chain has TRBV7-3 and TRBJ2-1; no clear D gene. Sequenced sample: blood. The CDR3 DNA is TGTGCCAGCAGCCTCGGACCAATGAGTGAGCAGTTCTTC. Encoded protein: CASSLGPMSEQFF.